This TCR beta chain was observed in a study of shared T cell receptors in the human thymus. TCRdb's table, derived via immunoSEQ multiplex PCR, lists solely in-frame clones and lacks some. The sample shows 500,000 to 850,000 clones, about 87% of them seen only once. V dropped 0 bases and J dropped 8 bases, with 22 bases sitting between them. CDR1 and CDR2 (germline): LGHNA, YNFKEQ. The CDR3 runs to 17 residues. This same sample was also taken into another study, of human thymus T cells. According to that study: Congenital heart defects were the reason for the corrective surgery that the donors, healthy Finnish infants, were having. Gene usage (both V and J) appeared biased in thymic and blood repertoires.

Material: thymocytes. The rearrangement joins TRBV4-2 to TRBJ1-2; D unresolved. The source is a boy younger than two with a congenital heart defect. The CDR3 loop reads CASSQDLVVSGRWGYTF. The CDR3 DNA sequence: TGTGCCAGCAGCCAAGATCTGGTTGTGAGTGGGAGGTGGGGCTACACCTTC.